The T cell receptor beta chain under discussion was sequenced for a study of cytomegalovirus exposure and HLA in healthy donors listed by TCRdb under 2017. For the study in its entirety: An earlier analysis of roughly 610 of the donors reported 276 Gb of sequence data and 95 million to 130 million unique TCR beta sequences obtained from about 200 million T cells. Every discovery cohort repertoire had been produced on one sequencing platform. The later analysis used no new phenotypic data to find candidate immune exposures, relying instead on TCR beta sequences and their occurrence across donors. Donor age, sex, ethnicity and CMV serostatus were compiled alongside the repertoire data. In a later analysis, previously published TCR beta repertoires from 666 donors were re-analyzed and high-resolution HLA genotyping was added so that TCR occurrence patterns could be studied. To decide whether each TCR beta V gene segment behaved as functional or pseudogenic, an earlier analysis of some 580 of the donors relied on high-throughput TCR beta sequencing. The aim of the study was to test whether cataloging public T cell receptors could identify signatures of past pathogen exposure. Several DR-DQ haplotypes were treated as single units for association and clustering because of strong linkage in the cohort. The study used immunosequencing to profile the T cell repertoires of several hundred subjects and linked those repertoires to cytomegalovirus serostatus. HLA typing included class I and class II loci at four-digit resolution. High-throughput TCR immunosequencing, statistical association of individual TCRs with disease status, and machine learning were combined to predict cytomegalovirus infection status. A later genetic analysis used genome-wide SNP genotypes for about 60% of the roughly 670 donors, treating that subset as a discovery cohort. Typing coverage differed by locus: A, B, C, DRB1 and DQB1 were typed in roughly 629-630 donors, DQA1 in 500 to 550, DPA1 in around 610, and DPB1 in around 490. An early release that covered roughly 600 HLA-typed donors contained approximately 300 gigabases of sequencing data and 70 million to 100 million unique TCR sequences. On average, around 230,000 unique TCR beta nucleotide sequences were sequenced per donor among roughly 430 genotyped donors of the cohort, with roughly 19% of those sequences being non-productive. In addition to the first cohort of 500 to 850 subjects, a separate validation cohort of approximately 130 different subjects was used. Of the roughly 400 genotyped donors, 65% to 90% were placed in the genetic ancestry cluster associated with self-reported Caucasian donors.

Libraries were prepared through the immunoSEQ multiplex PCR assay. For the multiplex PCR, a mixture combining 60 forward primers for TCR Vbeta segments and 13 reverse primers for TCR Jbeta segments was used. Amplification of the CDR3 region of rearranged TCR beta genes was performed with a multiplex PCR assay on genomic DNA. The Illumina HiSeq System was used to sequence the amplified TCR beta libraries as 87-base-pair reads. The published analysis was carried out like this. In a later analysis, some 80 million unique TCR beta chains were counted across the roughly 670 repertoires, and approximately 9.9 million of these chains were shared by at least two donors. Raw reads were error-corrected and collapsed into unique sequences with a nearest-neighbor algorithm that merged closely related sequences to remove PCR and sequencing errors. Alignment of CDR3 sequences to IMGT reference sequences was used to assign V, D and J gene segments. For a sequence to be retained, a match of at least six nucleotides to both a V gene segment and a J gene segment was required. Rearrangements were called productive when the CDR3 lacked stop codons and stayed in frame with V and J; all others were non-productive. CDR3 was defined according to IMGT convention as the region running from the second conserved V-encoded cysteine to the conserved J-encoded phenylalanine. In an earlier analysis of roughly 610 of the donors, sequences lacking an unambiguous match to a single V gene segment were excluded. An earlier analysis of almost 600 of the donors classified V segments as functional when productive rearrangements were above 56.7% and as segregating when the standard deviation between donors was above 5%. To diagnose cytomegalovirus status from the catalog of TCR beta chain sequences, a statistical classification framework was built. In a later analysis, V and J genes were assigned by comparing TCR nucleotide sequences against IMGT/GENE-DB human TR gene sequences. In a later analysis, CDR3 sequences and most-parsimonious VDJ recombination scenarios were assigned using the TCRdist pipeline. In a later analysis, every TCR beta chain was defined by the combination of its CDR3 amino acid sequence and its V-gene family, and reads without a unique V-gene family were dropped. To address suspected cross-contamination and a sequencing artifact, a later analysis removed 592 highly shared, low-generation-probability nucleotide sequences. In a later analysis, a clonal expansion index was calculated for each public chain from normalized within-repertoire ranks of inferred template counts. Generation probabilities in a later analysis came from a VDJ recombination model fitted to out-of-frame rearrangements, and those results were checked against IGoR. In a later analysis, TCR-TCR, TCR-HLA and TCR-CMV co-occurrence was scored with hypergeometric tests, and a repertoire-size bias correction was applied to TCR pairs. A later analysis estimated false discovery rates by permuting HLA or CMV assignments 20 times. In a later analysis, co-occurring TCRs were grouped using DBSCAN, with TCRdist sequence similarity added in when clustering inside HLA-allele-positive subsets. Co-occurrence clustering excluded repertoires with fewer than 30,000 or more than 120,000 public chains, plus five with anomalous nucleotide sharing. The immuneACCESS repertoire file appears here via TCRdb, limited to in-frame rearrangements. These files lack a portion of the clones; in checked studies, under half of the deficit traces to unresolved V genes, and the cause of the others is not known. The D gene and trimming were derived from the DNA, and the V and J assignments and clone size from that table. This sample gives around 160,000 clones in total; approximately 80% of them show up just once. 8% to 10% of the sample is taken by the ten largest.

CDR1 LNHNV and CDR2 YYDKDF were looked up in the germline V gene (reference sequence). A distance of 14 bases separates the germline ends of V and J, which lose 5 bases and 7 bases respectively. The CDR3 goes from the cysteine to the phenylalanine over 13 residues. This entry keeps only the CDR3 DNA: 39 bases, framed from base 1. The cohort comprised 666 healthy bone marrow donors. At the time of sampling, every cohort member was nominally healthy, though immune exposures that went unrecorded were likely present. The donor tested CMV seropositive and was one of the 289 seropositive cohort members. A peripheral blood sample was provided by each donor, and peripheral blood mononuclear cells were used for TCR beta sequencing. The Qiagen DNeasy Blood Extraction Kit was used to extract genomic DNA from the blood cell samples. This clone has only one observation. The specificity of this receptor is unknown. No base-level quality is on record; no much larger clone is a single base apart.

What the authors observed across the whole study: Most CMV-associated TCR beta chains appeared to be HLA-restricted in a later analysis, and the HLA associations seemed to be driven largely by CMV exposure. Across donors, most TCR sequences were observed very rarely, whereas some public TCRs were present in many individuals. A cluster of highly shared sequence variants was judged likely to be a technical artifact of the sequencing pipeline. A later analysis found that HLA-associated TCR beta chains were more clonally expanded and had lower generation probabilities than equally common non-associated chains. Strong co-occurrence of HLA alleles, especially DR and DQ, made assigning TCR associations to individual alleles difficult. In vitro tests confirmed that three of the cytomegalovirus-associated TCR beta chains recognize cytomegalovirus antigens. V-gene and J-gene trimming of TCR beta chains was associated with a missense DCLRE1C variant in a later genetic analysis, and the association was replicated in an independent cohort. In both the original and validation cohorts, the classifier was reported to diagnose cytomegalovirus status with high specificity and sensitivity. The only immune exposure information available for the cohort was CMV serostatus. A further reported finding was that TCR beta sequences accurately predicted the HLA-A and HLA-B alleles for most subjects in the first cohort. At a false discovery rate of 0.05, a later analysis linked roughly 17,000 TCR beta sequences to specific HLA alleles. In the study, around 160 TCR beta chains were listed as associated with cytomegalovirus. According to a later analysis, TCR association rates differed among HLA loci, with DRB1 alleles showing the most associated TCRs and HLA-C alleles showing the fewest. In an earlier analysis of 500 to 650 of the donors, most TCR beta V segments appeared in productive rearrangements about 87% or about 30% of the time, broadly matching IMGT annotations. Roughly uniform sequencing depth across donors was assumed in presence/absence analyses, although this assumption may not hold. Because counts were too low, about 15 rarely observed V segments, including chromosome 9 orphons, were left out of the earlier analysis of 587 of the donors. The authors suggested that the approach could potentially be extended to other disease states and immunological phenotypes. According to a later analysis, parvovirus B19, influenza, CMV and Epstein-Barr virus appeared linked to several top co-occurrence clusters. A later genetic analysis reported fewer N-insertions in productive TCRs among donors in an Asian-associated ancestry cluster than the roughly 670-donor mean. Because the 87-base-pair reads could not distinguish some IMGT-functional V segments, including TRBV6-2 and TRBV6-3, those segments were excluded. Only TCR beta chains were sequenced in this cohort, and the absence of alpha or paired-chain data limited detectable features. Linkage disequilibrium might explain the correlated functional status among segregating V segments, but an unknown experimental factor could not be ruled out. Because HLA typing was unavailable for some donors at each locus, only the typed subset was used in association tests.

The chain is made from TRBV15 and TRBJ1-2; confidence is insufficient to name the D gene. The sequenced material came from PBMCs. This clonotype was obtained from a male donor in good health and CMV-seropositive. The DNA sequence is given as TGTGCCACCAGCCGCGGGCAGGAGGTTGGCTACACCTTC. It specifies CATSRGQEVGYTF.